The clone carrying this T cell receptor beta chain was seen a few times. What it binds is not known. Synthesis of TCR cDNA relied on 5'RACE template switching, which attached a universal primer site and UMIs. TCRdb analysed the 5' RACE reads with MiXCR anew, one entry per CDR3 protein. Among about 340,000 distinct CDR3 sequences listed, around 12% were seen once. These data originate in a study of T cells after yellow fever vaccination. At the level of the study: The SMART-Seq v4 Ultra Low Input method served to prepare the low-cell-number fractions.

General study results and limits: Peaking faster, on day 5 versus 15, the secondary response was nonetheless weaker. Reappearance after the booster was seen for most primary-vaccination clones, at 96% CD4 and 75% to 90% CD8.

This CDR3 has 14 residues. Germline V gives CDR1 SGHVS, CDR2 FQNEAQ. The ends were cut back, 5 bases at V and 2 bases at J, with 10 bases in the middle. This chain connects TRBV7-8 to TRBJ1-5; D is unclear. This sequence originates from a man younger than 30 who received the YFV17D yellow fever vaccine. The sequencing used CD4+ T cells sorted from PBMCs, collected 15 days after the yellow fever booster vaccination. Here the CDR3 reads CASSAREGNQPQHF. The CDR3 DNA reads TGTGCCAGCAGCGCTAGGGAGGGCAATCAGCCCCAGCATTTT.